Listed here are 13 T cell receptor beta chains from one sample, sequenced in a study of blood T cells in healthy people across ages. A second about 7 to 12 cycle PCR used barcoded and J-beta primers. TCRdb recomputed calls from the 5' RACE reads with MiXCR, one row per CDR3 protein. The sample includes roughly 1.5 million distinct CDR3 sequences, 42% of them seen just once. Material: blood. These receptors came from a woman aged 18 to 35 in good health.

This clonotype was seen more than once but under ten times. This rearrangement joins TRBV7-2 to TRBJ2-1; 8 bases agree with TRBD2. This CDR3 region has 16 residues. With 1 base clipped from V and 2 bases from J, the junction kept 4 bases outside the gene matches. The germline V gene encodes CDR1 SGHTA and CDR2 FQGNSA. CDR3 sequence: CASSLVVGLAYNEQFF. DNA for the CDR3: TGTGCCAGCAGCTTAGTAGTGGGACTAGCCTACAATGAGCAGTTCTTC.

The sample holds a few counts of this clonotype. For the CDR3, the DNA is TGTGCCAGCAGATCCGGACTAGCGGGGGGTTATACTGAGACCCAGTACTTC. Translating it yields CASRSGLAGGYTETQYF. The chain uses TRBV12-3 or TRBV12-4 and TRBJ2-7; 14 bases align to TRBD2. The tail of the sequence fits TRBJ2-5 better, so the J call may be wrong. The CDR3 loop spans 17 amino acids.

This clonotype was detected ten times or more. V is TRBV20-1 and J is TRBJ2-7, with 7 bases identical to TRBD1. CDR1 is DFQATT, CDR2 SNEGSKA, per germline (reference sequence). The V segment lost 0 bases and the J segment 0 bases; nucleotides outside the gene matches: 5. This CDR3 comprises 15 residues. The DNA for the CDR3 is TGCAGTGCTAGAGATAAGGGACAGCCCTCCTACGAGCAGTACTTC. Translating it yields CSARDKGQPSYEQYF.

The V call is TRBV5-1, the J call TRBJ2-3; D is ambiguous. This CDR3 is 15 amino acids long. V lost 6 bases, J lost 1 base, and 15 bases lay in between. Germline V lookup: CDR1 SGHRS, CDR2 YFSETQ. For the CDR3, the DNA is TGCGCCAGCAAGGTCGACCCCCGGGGCACAGATACGCAGTATTTT. Translated, it gives CASKVDPRGTDTQYF.

This clonotype has only a few counts. The V and J genes are TRBV5-1 and TRBJ2-7; a possible D gene is TRBD2 (6 bases). Germline V CDR1 and CDR2: SGHRS, YFSETQ. The CDR3 runs to 14 residues. Trimming left V 0 bases short and J 6 bases short, with 13 bases between. This CDR3 is CASSLDGLEGEQYF. The CDR3 DNA is TGCGCCAGCAGCTTGGACGGACTGGAGGGCGAGCAGTACTTC. The variable domain in full, with the rest retrieved from reference TRBV5-1 and TRBJ2-7, is KAGVTQTPRYLIKTRGQQVTLSCSPISGHRSVSWYQQTPGQGLQFLFEYFSETQRNKGNFPGRFSGRQFSNSRSEMNVSTLELGDSALYLCASSLDGLEGEQYFGPGTRLTVT.

CDR3: CASSPTLGLKKDTQYF. The CDR3 DNA reads TGTGCCAGCAGTCCGACTCTGGGACTCAAAAAAGATACGCAGTATTTT. The J gene is TRBJ2-3, the V gene TRBV12-3 or TRBV12-4, with D maybe TRBD2 (6 bases). This CDR3 contains 16 residues. Deletions cut 5 bases from V and 5 bases from J, with 20 bases between.

The chain employs TRBV7-2 and TRBJ2-2, with D perhaps TRBD2 (5 bases). The V end was cut by 1 base, the J end by 6 bases, with 9 bases between. There are 14 residues in the CDR3. Germline V gene lookup returns CDR1 SGHTA and CDR2 FQGNSA. CDR3 loop: CASSLVVGAGELFF. The CDR3 coding sequence is TGTGCCAGCAGCTTAGTTGTGGGAGCCGGGGAGCTGTTTTTT.

This clonotype was seen a few times. The chain employs TRBV29-1 and TRBJ1-2; perhaps TRBD1 as D (5 bases). Germline CDR1 SQVTM, CDR2 ANQGSEA. The V and J ends lost 8 bases and 11 bases respectively, with 18 bases between them. The CDR3 runs 11 residues. The CDR3 here is CSLKLGEGYTF. CDR3 in DNA: TGCAGCTTAAAATTGGGGGAAGGTTACACCTTC.

This clonotype was detected only a few times. The V call is TRBV2, the J call TRBJ2-5, with D tentatively TRBD1 or TRBD2 (5 bases each). The CDR3 has 15 amino acids. V lost 8 bases to trimming and J lost 2 bases, with 18 bases between them. Per the germline V gene, CDR1 is SNHLY and CDR2 is FYNNEI. CDR3 amino acids: CASQRPGTGQETQYF. CDR3 DNA: TGTGCCAGCCAACGTCCCGGGACGGGTCAAGAGACCCAGTACTTC.

The chain carries TRBV7-2 and TRBJ2-3; 7 bases agree with TRBD2. V lost 5 bases, J lost 2 bases, and 10 bases stayed unmatched. Germline CDR1 reads SGHTA; CDR2 reads FQGNSA. The CDR3 spans 16 residues. CDR3 nucleotide sequence: TGTGCCAGCAGCCCTAGCGGAACCGTACTCACAGATACGCAGTATTTT. Protein product: CASSPSGTVLTDTQYF.

The chain couples TRBV12-3 or TRBV12-4 to TRBJ2-7; the match to TRBD1 covers 7 bases. After removal of 7 bases from V and 2 bases from J, the junction contained 5 bases not matched to a gene. The CDR3 runs to 13 residues. CDR3 sequence (DNA): TGTGCCAGCACCCTGACAGGGCCCTACGAGCAGTACTTC. It is translated as CASTLTGPYEQYF.

Of note for this clonotype: One end of the junction varies from germline; a read error may be responsible. The chain joins TRBV20-1 to TRBJ1-2, with a weak D call TRBD1 (5 bases). This CDR3 comprises 13 residues. Germline V gives CDR1 DFQATT, CDR2 SNEGSKA (reference sequence). CDR3 protein: CSAIGVLNYDYTF. The CDR3, as DNA: TGCAGTGCCATAGGGGTTTTAAACTATGACTACACCTTC.

The rearrangement joins TRBV19 to TRBJ1-6; a weak D match, TRBD1 (5 bases). V lost 7 bases, J lost 0 bases, and 10 bases lay in between. CDR3 size: 15 residues. CDR1 is LNHDA and CDR2 is SQIVND in the germline V gene (reference sequence). The CDR3 here is CASKEGTSYNSPLHF. CDR3 bases: TGTGCCAGTAAGGAGGGGACCTCCTATAATTCACCCCTCCACTTT.